This T cell receptor (beta chain) is drawn from a study of neoadjuvant nivolumab and ipilimumab in lung cancer. Study as a whole: Patients got nivolumab 3 mg/kg on days 1, 15 and 29; combination added ipilimumab 1 mg/kg day 1. The study, taken as a whole, reports: A small number of samples were TCR sequenced. Pathologic regression was not significantly tied to TCR clonality. Pretherapy blood TCR richness correlated positively with resected tumor richness.

Sequenced by immunoSEQ multiplex PCR; TCRdb stores in-frame clones only, minus some. In the table there are around 3,000 clones, 88% of which are singletons. The CDR3 is 11 amino acids. Per germline, CDR1 GTSNPN and CDR2 SVGIG (reference sequence). V shed 0 bases and J shed 9 bases, with 9 bases lying between them. Remarks on this clone: Its specificity is not known.

The gene calls are TRBV30 and TRBJ2-7, with a weak D call TRBD2 (5 bases). The sample here was tumor tissue, taken after neoadjuvant nivolumab, alone or with ipilimumab, at or shortly before surgery. The receptor was derived from an adult with non-small cell lung cancer. The CDR3 spells CAWSVRAGQYF. In nucleotides, the CDR3 is TGTGCCTGGAGTGTTAGGGCGGGGCAGTACTTC.